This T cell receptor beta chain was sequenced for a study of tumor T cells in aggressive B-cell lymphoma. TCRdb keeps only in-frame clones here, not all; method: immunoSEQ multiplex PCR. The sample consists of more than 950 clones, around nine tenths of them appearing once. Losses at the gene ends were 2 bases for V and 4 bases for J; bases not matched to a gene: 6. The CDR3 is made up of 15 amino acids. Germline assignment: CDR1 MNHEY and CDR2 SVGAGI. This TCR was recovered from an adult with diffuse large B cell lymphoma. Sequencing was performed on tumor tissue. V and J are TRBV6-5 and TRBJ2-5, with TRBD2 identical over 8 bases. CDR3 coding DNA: TGTGCCAGCAGTTACCCATCTAGCGGGCGAGAGACCCAGTACTTC. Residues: CASSYPSSGRETQYF.